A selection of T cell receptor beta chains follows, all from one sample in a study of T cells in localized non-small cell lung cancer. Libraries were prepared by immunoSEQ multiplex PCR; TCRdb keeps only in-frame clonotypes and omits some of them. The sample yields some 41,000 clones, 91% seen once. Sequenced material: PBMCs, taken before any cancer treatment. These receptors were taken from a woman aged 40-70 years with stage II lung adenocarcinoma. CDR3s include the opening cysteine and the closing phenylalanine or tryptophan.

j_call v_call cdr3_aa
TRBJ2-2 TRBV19 CASNIGTGANTGELFF
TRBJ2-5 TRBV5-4 CASNIAGVGETQYF
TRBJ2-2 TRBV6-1 CASPGTGELFF
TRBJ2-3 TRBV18 CASSPSLAGGPDTQYF
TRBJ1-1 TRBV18 CASSQSTGGYTEAFF
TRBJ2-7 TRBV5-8 CASSLVLVSSGEQYF
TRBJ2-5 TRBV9 CASSDGTKGGQETQYF
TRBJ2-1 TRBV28 CASSLEQGGQFF
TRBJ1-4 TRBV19 CASSALDRPEKLFF
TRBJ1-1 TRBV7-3 CASSLTWDGNTEAFF
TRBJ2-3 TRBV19 CASSPGLVADTQYF
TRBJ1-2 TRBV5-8 CASSPEWGIGYTF
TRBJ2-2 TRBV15 CATRKTSGSGTGELFF
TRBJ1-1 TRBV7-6 CASSSTGAPDTEAFF